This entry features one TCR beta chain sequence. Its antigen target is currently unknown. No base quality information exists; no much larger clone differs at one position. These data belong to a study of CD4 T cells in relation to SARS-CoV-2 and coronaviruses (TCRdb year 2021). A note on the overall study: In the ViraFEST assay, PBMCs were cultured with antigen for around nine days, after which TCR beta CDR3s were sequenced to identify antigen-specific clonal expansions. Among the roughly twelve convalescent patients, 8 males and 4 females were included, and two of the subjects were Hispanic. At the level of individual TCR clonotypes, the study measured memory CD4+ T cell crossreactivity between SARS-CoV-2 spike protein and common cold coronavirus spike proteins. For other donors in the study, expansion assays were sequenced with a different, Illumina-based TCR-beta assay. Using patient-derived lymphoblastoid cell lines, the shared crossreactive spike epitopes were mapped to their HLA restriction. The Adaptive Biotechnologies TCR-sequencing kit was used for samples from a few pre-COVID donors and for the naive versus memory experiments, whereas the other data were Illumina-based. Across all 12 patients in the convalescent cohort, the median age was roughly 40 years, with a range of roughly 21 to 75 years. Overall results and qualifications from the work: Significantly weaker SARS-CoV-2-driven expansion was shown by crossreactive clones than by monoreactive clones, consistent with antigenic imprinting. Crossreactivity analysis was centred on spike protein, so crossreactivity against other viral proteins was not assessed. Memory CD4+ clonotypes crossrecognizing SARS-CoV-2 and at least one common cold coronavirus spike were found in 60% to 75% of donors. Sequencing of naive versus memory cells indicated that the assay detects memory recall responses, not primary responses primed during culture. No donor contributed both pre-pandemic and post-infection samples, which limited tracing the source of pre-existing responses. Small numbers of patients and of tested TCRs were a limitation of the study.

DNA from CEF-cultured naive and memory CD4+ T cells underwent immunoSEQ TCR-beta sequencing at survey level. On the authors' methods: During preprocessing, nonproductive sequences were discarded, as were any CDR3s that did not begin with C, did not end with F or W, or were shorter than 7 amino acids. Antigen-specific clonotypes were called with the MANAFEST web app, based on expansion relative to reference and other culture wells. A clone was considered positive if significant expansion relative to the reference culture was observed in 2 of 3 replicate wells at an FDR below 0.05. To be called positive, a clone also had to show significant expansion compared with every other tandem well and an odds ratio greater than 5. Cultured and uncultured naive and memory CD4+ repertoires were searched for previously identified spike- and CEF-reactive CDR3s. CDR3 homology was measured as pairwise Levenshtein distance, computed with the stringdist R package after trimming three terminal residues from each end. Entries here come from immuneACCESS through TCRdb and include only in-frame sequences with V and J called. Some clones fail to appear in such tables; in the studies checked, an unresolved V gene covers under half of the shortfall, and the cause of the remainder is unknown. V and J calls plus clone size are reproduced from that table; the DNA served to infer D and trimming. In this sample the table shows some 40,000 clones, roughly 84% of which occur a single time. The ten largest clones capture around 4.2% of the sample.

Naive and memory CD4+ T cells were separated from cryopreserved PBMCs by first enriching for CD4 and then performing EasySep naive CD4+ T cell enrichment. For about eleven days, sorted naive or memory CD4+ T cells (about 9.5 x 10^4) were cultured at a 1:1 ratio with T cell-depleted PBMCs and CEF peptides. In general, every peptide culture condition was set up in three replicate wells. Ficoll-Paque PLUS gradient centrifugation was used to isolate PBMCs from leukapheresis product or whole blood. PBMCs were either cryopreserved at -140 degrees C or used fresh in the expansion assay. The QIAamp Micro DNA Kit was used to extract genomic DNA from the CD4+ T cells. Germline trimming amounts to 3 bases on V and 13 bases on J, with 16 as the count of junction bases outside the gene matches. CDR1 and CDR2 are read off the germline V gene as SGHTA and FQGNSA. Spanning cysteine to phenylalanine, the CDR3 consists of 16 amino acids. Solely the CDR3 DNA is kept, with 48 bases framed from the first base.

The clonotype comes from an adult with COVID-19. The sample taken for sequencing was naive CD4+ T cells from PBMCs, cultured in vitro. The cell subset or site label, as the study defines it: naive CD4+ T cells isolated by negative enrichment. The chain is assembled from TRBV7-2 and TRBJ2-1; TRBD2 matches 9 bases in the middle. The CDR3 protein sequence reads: CASSFPALSAGGSQFF. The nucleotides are TGTGCCAGCAGCTTTCCAGCTCTCTCAGCGGGAGGATCCCAGTTCTTC.